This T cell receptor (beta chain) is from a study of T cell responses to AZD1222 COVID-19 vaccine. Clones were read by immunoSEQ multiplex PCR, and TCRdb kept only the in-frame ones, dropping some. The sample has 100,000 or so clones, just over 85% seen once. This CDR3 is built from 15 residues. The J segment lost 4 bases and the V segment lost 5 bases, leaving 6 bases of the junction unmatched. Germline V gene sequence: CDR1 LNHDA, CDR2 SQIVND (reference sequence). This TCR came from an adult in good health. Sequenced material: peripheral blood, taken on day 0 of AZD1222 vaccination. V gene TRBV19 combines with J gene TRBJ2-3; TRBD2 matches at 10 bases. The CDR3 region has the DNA TGTGCCAGTAGTGAAGCGGGAGGGCATTCAGATACGCAGTATTTT. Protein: CASSEAGGHSDTQYF.